This record covers a single T cell receptor (beta chain). Profiling relied on immunoSEQ multiplex PCR, and the TCRdb table lists in-frame clones only, not all of them. The profile shows roughly 260,000 clones, 88% of them singletons. This sample was taken from a study of blood T cell repertoires in COVID-19. Trimming took off 4 bases at V and 3 bases at J, with 13 bases between the two ends. The V gene's germline CDR1 is MGHRA and CDR2 YSYEKL. This CDR3 is built from 15 residues. The specimen sequenced was peripheral blood. The chain combines TRBV4-1 with TRBJ1-5; D is perhaps TRBD1 (5 bases). This receptor was taken from a man in his 60s who had recovered from COVID-19. CDR3 coding DNA: TGCGCCAGCAGCCCACAGGAAGGATTCAATCAGCCCCAGCATTTT. Its translation is CASSPQEGFNQPQHF.